These 25 T cell receptor beta chains came from one sample sequenced in a study of blood T cell repertoires in COVID-19. Assay used: immunoSEQ multiplex PCR; TCRdb lists only in-frame clones, some missing. Among approximately 34,000 clones listed, roughly 91% were seen once. The source material was peripheral blood. Source of these receptors: a man aged 55 to 70 with active COVID-19.

The genes are TRBV18 and TRBJ2-5; tentatively, D is TRBD2 (6 bases). From germline, CDR1 is KGHSH and CDR2 LQKENI. This CDR3 comprises 15 residues. V lost 6 bases and J 2 bases, leaving 16 bases between the germline ends. The CDR3 spells CASSLNPGGQETQYF. For the CDR3, the DNA is TGTGCCAGCTCTCTCAACCCCGGGGGTCAAGAGACCCAGTACTTC.

The V call is TRBV2, the J call TRBJ2-2; 9 bases are shared with TRBD1. This CDR3 region has 14 residues. Per germline, CDR1 SNHLY and CDR2 FYNNEI. Trimming at V came to 6 bases and at J to 1 base, leaving 0 bases not matched to a gene. The chain's CDR3 is CASRTGGNTGELFF. CDR3 coding DNA: TGTGCCAGCAGGACAGGGGGGAACACCGGGGAGCTGTTTTTT.

This chain joins TRBV5-1 and TRBJ2-7, with a tentative D call TRBD1 (6 bases). The CDR3 runs 16 residues. Germline CDR1 and CDR2: SGHRS and YFSETQ. V was shortened by 4 bases and J by 3 bases, with 20 bases between the two germline ends. Here the CDR3 reads CASSPEGQKVFYEQYF. CDR3 in DNA: TGCGCCAGCAGCCCGGAAGGACAGAAAGTATTCTACGAGCAGTACTTC. The full variable domain, completed using reference TRBV5-1 and TRBJ2-7, is KAGVTQTPRYLIKTRGQQVTLSCSPISGHRSVSWYQQTPGQGLQFLFEYFSETQRNKGNFPGRFSGRQFSNSRSEMNVSTLELGDSALYLCASSPEGQKVFYEQYFGPGTRLTVT.

This rearrangement joins TRBV10-3 to TRBJ2-1; TRBD1 matches at 7 bases. The CDR3 is 16 amino acids. The ends lost 0 bases at V and 5 bases at J; junction bases unmatched: 7. CDR1 and CDR2 (germline): ENHRY, SYGVKD. The CDR3 protein is CAISESTRTGHNEQFF. The CDR3 DNA sequence: TGTGCCATCAGTGAGTCGACTCGGACAGGACACAATGAGCAGTTCTTC.

The chain employs TRBV12-3 or TRBV12-4 and TRBJ1-2, with D possibly being TRBD1 (5 bases). The CDR3 sequence is 12 residues long. V gave up 5 bases and J gave up 8 bases, with 12 bases separating them. CDR3 region: CASSAQGSGYTF. In DNA form, the CDR3 reads TGTGCCAGCAGTGCGCAGGGTAGCGGCTACACCTTC.

The gene calls are TRBV6-5 and TRBJ2-7; D is perhaps TRBD2 (6 bases). The CDR3 is made up of 14 amino acids. The V gene lost 5 bases and the J gene lost 8 bases, with 19 bases spanning the gap. Germline V CDR1 and CDR2: MNHEY, SVGAGI. CDR3 protein: CASSKRAYPGKQYF. The CDR3 DNA reads TGTGCCAGCAGTAAGCGGGCCTACCCTGGGAAGCAGTACTTC.

The chain joins TRBV4-3 to TRBJ2-6, with 9 bases matching TRBD1. CDR3 size: 15 residues. From germline, CDR1 is LGHNA and CDR2 YSLEER. Germline trimming cut 1 base from V and 6 bases from J; bases unmatched to any gene: 1. CDR3 sequence (DNA): TGCGCCAGCAGCCAAGGGACAGGGGAGGCCAACGTCCTGACTTTC. Translated: CASSQGTGEANVLTF.

The chain is built from TRBV5-4 and TRBJ1-2, with 7 bases identical to TRBD1. The V and J ends lost 4 bases and 0 bases, in that order; junction bases with no gene match: 6. The CDR3 is 15 residues long. Germline loops: CDR1 SGHNT, CDR2 YYREEE (reference sequence). CDR3 protein: CASSATGTANYGYTF. The CDR3 bases are TGTGCCAGCAGCGCGACCGGGACAGCTAACTATGGCTACACCTTC.

This clone has a handful of counts. V usage is TRBV7-3 and J usage is TRBJ1-6; 7 bases match TRBD1. After removal of 7 bases from V and 10 bases from J, the junction contained 10 bases not matched to a gene. Germline values: CDR1 SGHTA, CDR2 FQGTGA. This CDR3 is 14 amino acids long. CDR3 residues: CASNPTGSLSPLHF. The CDR3 bases are TGTGCCAGCAACCCGACAGGGTCCCTCTCACCCCTCCACTTT.

This clone was seen only a few times. The CDR3 reads CASSPSPKTGPYEQYF. The CDR3 DNA follows: TGTGCCAGCAGCCCAAGTCCCAAAACAGGGCCCTACGAGCAGTACTTC. The rearrangement uses TRBV9 and TRBJ2-7; D might be TRBD1 (6 bases). V dropped 4 bases and J dropped 2 bases, with 19 bases sitting between them. Germline assignment: CDR1 SGDLS and CDR2 YYNGEE. The CDR3 runs 16 residues.

This rearrangement joins TRBV15 to TRBJ2-7; TRBD2 might be the D (5 bases). The germline V gene has CDR1 LNHNV and CDR2 YYDKDF (reference sequence). The CDR3 is made up of 15 amino acids. Trimming removed 5 bases from V and 2 bases from J, with 16 bases in between. In DNA form, the CDR3 reads TGTGCCACCAGCCCCGACCTCAGAGCGGCCTACGAGCAGTACTTC. The encoded protein is CATSPDLRAAYEQYF.

The V and J genes are TRBV11-2 and TRBJ2-1; 8 bases map to TRBD2. The CDR3 is made up of 15 amino acids. Germline CDR1 reads SGHAT; CDR2 reads FQNNGV. The ends lost 1 base at V and 6 bases at J; junction bases unmatched: 5. The CDR3 region has the DNA TGTGCCAGCAGCTTAGCGCTAGCGGGCTCCAATGAGCAGTTCTTC. Amino acid sequence: CASSLALAGSNEQFF.

The chain has TRBV5-4 and TRBJ1-2; 10 bases match TRBD1. The V gene end was trimmed by 2 bases and the J gene end by 8 bases; junction bases not matched to a gene: 9. CDR1 is SGHNT, CDR2 YYREEE, per germline (reference sequence). The CDR3 contains 15 residues. In nucleotides, the CDR3 is TGTGCCAGCAGCTTCTCTCGGGACAGGGGTAAGGGCTACACCTTC. Its translation: CASSFSRDRGKGYTF. The variable domain in full, completed from reference TRBV5-4 and TRBJ1-2, reads ETGVTQSPTHLIKTRGQQVTLRCSSQSGHNTVSWYQQALGQGPQFIFQYYREEENGRGNFPPRFSGLQFPNYSSELNVNALELDDSALYLCASSFSRDRGKGYTFGSGTRLTVV.

The chain combines TRBV18 with TRBJ2-7, with D possibly matching TRBD2 (5 bases). Deletions cut 6 bases from V and 7 bases from J, with 25 bases between. CDR3 length equals 16 residues. Looked up from germline, CDR1 is KGHSH and CDR2 is LQKENI. In DNA, the CDR3 is TGTGCCAGCTCCCCGGGGATTCGAGACCTATCTAGGGAGCAGTACTTC. It specifies CASSPGIRDLSREQYF.

The chain joins TRBV9 to TRBJ2-2; TRBD2 matches at 14 bases. The CDR3 is 18 residues long. The V gene's germline CDR1 is SGDLS and CDR2 YYNGEE. V gave up 2 bases and J gave up 5 bases; unmatched junction bases: 8. CDR3 in amino acids: CASSVTGTSGGGTGELFF. CDR3 bases: TGTGCCAGCAGCGTGACCGGGACTAGCGGGGGAGGAACCGGGGAGCTGTTTTTT.

V is TRBV9 and J is TRBJ2-2; TRBD1 is a possible D gene (5 bases). The CDR3 loop spans 14 amino acids. Germline V lookup: CDR1 SGDLS, CDR2 YYNGEE. V lost 6 bases, J lost 4 bases, and 13 bases lay in between. The CDR3 here is CASNSGQSTGELFF. The DNA for the CDR3 is TGTGCCAGCAACTCAGGGCAGTCCACCGGGGAGCTGTTTTTT.

This clone was observed a few times. CDR3 region: CASSHDQGAGNTIYF. CDR3 bases: TGCGCCAGCAGCCATGACCAGGGGGCTGGAAACACCATATATTTT. The chain employs TRBV4-1 and TRBJ1-3; 7 bases align to TRBD1. The CDR3 is made up of 15 amino acids. Per germline, CDR1 MGHRA and CDR2 YSYEKL. The J segment lost 2 bases and the V segment lost 3 bases, leaving 4 bases of the junction unmatched.

The J gene is TRBJ2-1, the V gene TRBV19; TRBD2 aligns across 13 bases. There are 15 residues in the CDR3. The germline CDR1 and CDR2 sequences are LNHDA and SQIVND (reference sequence). V was clipped by 5 bases and J by 8 bases; unmatched bases: 6. DNA for the CDR3: TGTGCCAGTAGTCACGGGACTAGCGGGGCCCATGAGCAGTTCTTC. Protein product: CASSHGTSGAHEQFF.

V usage is TRBV15 and J usage is TRBJ2-3; 7 bases align to TRBD2. J was trimmed by 2 bases and V by 0 bases; bases with no gene match: 5. Germline CDR1 reads LNHNV; CDR2 reads YYDKDF (reference sequence). The CDR3 contains 16 residues. The CDR3 DNA reads TGTGCCACCAGCAGAGAAGGCGGGGGATTCACAGATACGCAGTATTTT. Translated, it gives CATSREGGGFTDTQYF.

This clone appeared once. The chain carries TRBV19 and TRBJ1-5; possibly TRBD1 for D (6 bases). V was pared by 4 bases and J by 6 bases, with 16 bases between. The CDR3 contains 15 residues. CDR1 and CDR2 (germline): LNHDA, SQIVND (reference sequence). The CDR3 is CASSTLTGSGQPQHF. The CDR3 DNA follows: TGTGCCAGTAGTACCTTAACAGGGTCGGGTCAGCCCCAGCATTTT.

The J gene is TRBJ2-1, the V gene TRBV19, with TRBD1 as a possible D gene (5 bases). Germline CDR1 and CDR2: LNHDA and SQIVND (reference sequence). CDR3 size: 13 residues. Trimming pared 8 bases from V and 2 bases from J, leaving 10 bases between. The chain's CDR3 is CASLAGTYNEQFF. For the CDR3, the DNA is TGTGCCAGTCTCGCAGGGACCTACAATGAGCAGTTCTTC.

The rearrangement links TRBV19 to TRBJ2-7; TRBD1 matches at 7 bases. Germline V gene lookup returns CDR1 LNHDA and CDR2 SQIVND (reference sequence). This CDR3 comprises 14 residues. Trimming took 6 bases from V and 1 from J; bases not matched to a gene: 6. CDR3 loop: CASRRAQGSYEQYF. The CDR3 coding sequence is TGTGCCAGTAGGAGGGCACAGGGGTCCTACGAGCAGTACTTC. Based on the CDR3 plus reference TRBV19 and TRBJ2-7, the full variable domain is DGGITQSPKYLFRKEGQNVTLSCEQNLNHDAMYWYRQDPGQGLRLIYYSQIVNDFQKGDIAEGYSVSREKKESFPLTVTSAQKNPTAFYLCASRRAQGSYEQYFGPGTRLTVT.

This clone has just a few counts. The chain combines TRBV11-2 with TRBJ2-3, with 13 bases aligning to TRBD2. V dropped 5 bases and J dropped 5; count of bases not matched to a gene: 4. Looked up from germline, CDR1 is SGHAT and CDR2 is FQNNGV. This CDR3 has 15 residues. This CDR3 is CASSILAGGRDTQYF. The CDR3 nucleotides read TGTGCCAGCAGCATACTAGCGGGGGGGCGAGATACGCAGTATTTT.

The count of this clone is one. The J gene is TRBJ1-2, the V gene TRBV9, with D unresolved. V was pared by 0 bases and J by 4 bases, with 7 bases between. CDR1 is SGDLS, CDR2 YYNGEE, per germline. CDR3 length: 13 residues. CDR3 loop: CASSVGFGYGYTF. DNA for the CDR3: TGTGCCAGCAGCGTAGGATTCGGCTATGGCTACACCTTC.

This rearrangement joins TRBV10-3 to TRBJ2-7, with a possible D match to TRBD2 (5 bases). Germline V lookup: CDR1 ENHRY, CDR2 SYGVKD. This CDR3 has 14 residues. Trimming shortened V by 6 bases and J by 2 bases, and 14 bases separated the two germline ends. The CDR3 DNA sequence: TGTGCCATCAGATTTACGGGAAGCGCCTACGAGCAGTACTTC. Its translation is CAIRFTGSAYEQYF.